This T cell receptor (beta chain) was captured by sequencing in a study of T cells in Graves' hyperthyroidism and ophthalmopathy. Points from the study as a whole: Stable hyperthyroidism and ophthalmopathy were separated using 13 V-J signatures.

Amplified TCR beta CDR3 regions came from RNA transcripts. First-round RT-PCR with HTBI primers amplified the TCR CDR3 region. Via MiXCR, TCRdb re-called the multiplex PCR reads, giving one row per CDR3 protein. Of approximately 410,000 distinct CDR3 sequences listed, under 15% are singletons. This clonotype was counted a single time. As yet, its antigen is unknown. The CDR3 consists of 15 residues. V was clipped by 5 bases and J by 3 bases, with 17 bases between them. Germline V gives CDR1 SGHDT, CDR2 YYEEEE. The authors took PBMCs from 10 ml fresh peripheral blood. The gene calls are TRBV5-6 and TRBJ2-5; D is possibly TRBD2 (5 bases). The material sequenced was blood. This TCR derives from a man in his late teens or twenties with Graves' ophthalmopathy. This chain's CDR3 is CASRLLRTVEETQYF. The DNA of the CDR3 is TGTGCCAGCAGGCTCCTGCGGACTGTAGAAGAGACCCAGTACTTC.